These T cell receptor beta chains were read from a single sample in a study of vaccination and CD4 T cells after COVID-19. Antigen specificity for these receptors is unknown. A single record per CDR3 protein comes from TCRdb applying MiXCR to the PCR reads. The data show more than 20,000 distinct CDR3 sequences, 40% to 55% seen once. Sample: CD4+ T cells from blood, cultured in vitro, taken before SARS-CoV-2 vaccination. These TCRs come from a human donor who received a COVID-19 vaccine. Both conserved end residues are part of each CDR3.

cdr3_length | v_call | cdr3_aa
16 | TRBV7-3 | CASSLRGGRSYNEQFF
15 | TRBV5-1 | CASSLRQGTNTEAFF
14 | TRBV5-4 | CAKLLAGSADTQYF
12 | TRBV20-1 | CSARGPQETQYF
16 | TRBV19 | CASSTLGQDYNSPLHF
17 | TRBV6-5 | CASSYRRAGGMERVQYF
15 | TRBV12-3/TRBV12-4 | CASSPRDLSTDTQYF
15 | TRBV24-1 | CATSDSSVSNQPQHF
15 | TRBV19 | CASSSRQGTGNTIYF
13 | TRBV28 | CASSLLGEGTQYF
14 | TRBV2 | CASSLLRANYGYTF
11 | TRBV2 | CASSVSYEQYF
14 | TRBV23-1 | CASSQYRYAGELFF
15 | TRBV27 | CASSLGEGWNSPLHF
15 | TRBV7-9 | CASSQLQGPREKLFF
14 | TRBV15 | CATKRGGYQETQYF
16 | TRBV12-3/TRBV12-4 | CASKNSGQGAPYGYTF
14 | TRBV10-3 | CAARTGQSNTEAFF
14 | TRBV18 | CASSPPDRASPLHF
15 | TRBV4-1 | CASSHTTGPDTEAFF
12 | TRBV29-1 | CSAKSGNTEAFF
12 | TRBV3-1 | CASSQGDQPQHF
15 | TRBV24-1 | CATEGPPSSGNTIYF
14 | TRBV6-1 | CASSPRQDLYGYTF
14 | TRBV24-1 | CATSDSKRYNEQFF
15 | TRBV2 | CASTTTGGSSYEQYF
15 | TRBV9 | CASNRKFYSNQPQHF
11 | TRBV20-1 | CSAIRDFGQFF
14 | TRBV12-3/TRBV12-4 | CASSPGTDNQPQHF
17 | TRBV7-2 | CASSLDNGGLSTDTQYF
12 | TRBV2 | CASGTGRAEAFF
14 | TRBV25-1 | CASSERWAADTQYF
12 | TRBV6-1 | CATSVLRGGYTF
15 | TRBV29-1 | CSVSPGGGFTGELFF
16 | TRBV25-1 | CASSERLAGERDTQYF
16 | TRBV7-8 | CASSFILGQGNSPLHF
16 | TRBV5-1 | CASSLDGRGGSTEAFF
16 | TRBV30 | CAWSVDPLSYNSPLHF
13 | TRBV12-3/TRBV12-4 | CASSRTGSSPLHF
13 | TRBV5-1 | CASSYGQAYGYTF
14 | TRBV2 | CASSELRANTEAFF
15 | TRBV15 | CATSSHQGAGNTIYF
14 | TRBV19 | CASSIGQGNEKLFF
19 | TRBV20-1 | CSATAPGQGGARYYNEQFF
16 | TRBV28 | CASSTLSEGANYGYTF
16 | TRBV25-1 | CASNQGWGHVTGELFF
16 | TRBV20-1 | CSAREGLAPPYNEQFF
13 | TRBV12-3/TRBV12-4 | CASSLSGYYGYTF
15 | TRBV10-2 | CASSKRSRRLTEAFF
11 | TRBV20-1 | CSATGQWGYTF
12 | TRBV19 | CASSISYTEAFF
15 | TRBV10-3 | CAISGTQGGKETQYF
13 | TRBV14 | CASSQGGGYGYTF
13 | TRBV5-1 | CASSLAGIGGYTF
17 | TRBV7-8 | CASSPNGGSGGQETQYF
17 | TRBV25-1 | CASSGRITGGDWEKLFF
16 | TRBV10-3 | CAISESDMGTNYGYTF
14 | TRBV27 | CASRPTLYSGELFF
16 | TRBV5-6 | CASSLSGGGFSDTQYF
13 | TRBV30 | CAWSEDRGHTIYF